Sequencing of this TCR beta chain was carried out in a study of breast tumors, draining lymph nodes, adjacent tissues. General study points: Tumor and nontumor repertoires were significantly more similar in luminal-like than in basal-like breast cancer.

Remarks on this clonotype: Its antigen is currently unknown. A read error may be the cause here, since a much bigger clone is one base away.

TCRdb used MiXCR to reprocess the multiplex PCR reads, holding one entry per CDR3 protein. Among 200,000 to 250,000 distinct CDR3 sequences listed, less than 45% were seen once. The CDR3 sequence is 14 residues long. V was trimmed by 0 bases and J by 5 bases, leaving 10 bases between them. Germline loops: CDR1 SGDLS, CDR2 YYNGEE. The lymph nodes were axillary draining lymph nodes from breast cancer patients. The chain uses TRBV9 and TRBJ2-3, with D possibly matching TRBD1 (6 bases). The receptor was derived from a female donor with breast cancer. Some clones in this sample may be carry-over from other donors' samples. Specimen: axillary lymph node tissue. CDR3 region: CASSVGGHGDTQYF. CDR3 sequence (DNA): TGTGCCAGCAGCGTAGGGGGGCATGGAGATACGCAGTATTTT. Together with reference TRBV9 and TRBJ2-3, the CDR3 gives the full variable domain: DSGVTQTPKHLITATGQRVTLRCSPRSGDLSVYWYQQSLDQGLQFLIQYYNGEERAKGNILERFSAQQFPDLHSELNLSSLELGDSALYFCASSVGGHGDTQYFGPGTRLTVL.